The 19 T cell receptor beta chains presented below share a single source sample, sequenced in a study of T cell responses to AZD1222 COVID-19 vaccine. The protocol was immunoSEQ multiplex PCR, while the TCRdb copy is restricted to in-frame clones and leaves out a portion. The sample contains over 100,000 clones, 88% of which appear only once. Sequenced here: peripheral blood, sampled on day 0 of AZD1222 vaccination. The receptors shown here come from an adult in good health.

This rearrangement joins TRBV9 to TRBJ1-4; 8 positions agree with TRBD1. This CDR3 spans 15 amino acids. Looked up from germline, CDR1 is SGDLS and CDR2 is YYNGEE. The trim removed 3 bases at V and 5 bases at J, leaving 6 bases unmatched. CDR3 coding DNA: TGTGCCAGCAGCGCGGGGGACAGGTTAAATGAAAAACTGTTTTTT. It is translated as CASSAGDRLNEKLFF.

V gene TRBV5-1 combines with J gene TRBJ1-1, with TRBD1 matching 9 bases. Trimming took 2 bases from V and 3 from J; bases not matched to a gene: 2. This CDR3 is 14 amino acids long. Germline CDR1 SGHRS, CDR2 YFSETQ. This CDR3 is CASSFRQGDTEAFF. The CDR3 region has the DNA TGCGCCAGCAGCTTTCGACAGGGGGACACTGAAGCTTTCTTT.

The chain is built from TRBV18 and TRBJ1-3, with unresolved D. Germline-derived CDR1 and CDR2 are KGHSH and LQKENI. V was pared by 10 bases and J by 0 bases, with 13 bases between. There are 14 residues in the CDR3. CDR3 protein: CATSADSSGNTIYF. The CDR3 DNA follows: TGTGCCACCTCCGCGGACTCCTCTGGAAACACCATATATTTT.

The genes are TRBV7-9 and TRBJ2-1; 9 positions match TRBD2. V lost 0 bases to trimming and J lost 6 bases; unmatched junction nucleotides: 6. Germline CDR1 SEHNR, CDR2 FQNEAQ (reference sequence). This CDR3 spans 16 amino acids. The CDR3 nucleotides are TGTGCCAGCAGCTTAGCGCTAGCGGGGACGGTCAATGAGCAGTTCTTC. As protein: CASSLALAGTVNEQFF.

The chain uses TRBV29-1 and TRBJ2-5; TRBD1 might be the D (6 bases). Germline-derived CDR1 and CDR2 are SQVTM and ANQGSEA. Trimming pared 7 bases from V and 1 base from J, leaving 16 bases between. This CDR3 region has 14 residues. CDR3 sequence: CSAPQVDSQETQYF. Here the CDR3 DNA reads TGCAGCGCCCCCCAGGTGGACAGCCAAGAGACCCAGTACTTC.

The genes are TRBV5-1 and TRBJ2-2; D could derive from TRBD1 or TRBD2 (5 bases each). Trimming took 2 bases from V and 11 from J, leaving 10 bases between them. The CDR3 has 12 amino acids. In germline, CDR1 is SGHRS, CDR2 YFSETQ. CDR3 sequence (DNA): TGCGCCAGCAGCTTTAGGGACCGAGAGCTGTTTTTT. Amino acid sequence: CASSFRDRELFF.

CDR3 in DNA: TGTGCCACCAGCAGAGATCTTTTGGCCGGTTGGGGGCGTGACACCGGGGAGCTGTTTTTT. It codes for CATSRDLLAGWGRDTGELFF. The V gene is TRBV15, the J gene TRBJ2-2; TRBD1 is a possible D gene (6 bases). Germline V gene lookup returns CDR1 LNHNV and CDR2 YYDKDF (reference sequence). The CDR3 runs to 20 residues. Trimming stripped 0 bases from V and 3 bases from J, with 23 bases between. The whole variable domain, remainder taken from reference TRBV15 and TRBJ2-2, is DAMVIQNPRYQVTQFGKPVTLSCSQTLNHNVMYWYQQKSSQAPKLLFHYYDKDFNNEADTPDNFQSRRPNTSFCFLDIRSPGLGDTAMYLCATSRDLLAGWGRDTGELFFGEGSRLTVL.

In its sample, this clone was seen once. CDR3 in amino acids: CAISGDRGPGNTIYF. The CDR3, as DNA: TGTGCCATCAGCGGGGACAGGGGGCCTGGAAACACCATATATTTT. The chain combines TRBV10-3 with TRBJ1-3; the match to TRBD1 covers 12 bases. CDR3 size: 15 residues. With 6 bases clipped from V and 2 bases from J, the junction kept 2 bases outside the gene matches. The germline V gene encodes CDR1 ENHRY and CDR2 SYGVKD.

V usage is TRBV9 and J usage is TRBJ2-1, with 14 bases aligning to TRBD2. The germline V gene has CDR1 SGDLS and CDR2 YYNGEE. The CDR3 has 19 residues. The V segment lost 1 base and the J segment 6 bases; nucleotides outside the gene matches: 12. Written as DNA, the CDR3 is TGTGCCAGCAGCGTACTCCCCGGACTAGCGGGGGGCACGACCAATGAGCAGTTCTTC. Translating gives CASSVLPGLAGGTTNEQFF.

The J gene is TRBJ1-6, the V gene TRBV7-3; 7 nucleotides line up with TRBD1. CDR3 length: 14 amino acids. Germline loops: CDR1 SGHTA, CDR2 FQGTGA. The V segment lost 1 base and the J segment 7 bases; nucleotides outside the gene matches: 1. The CDR3 sequence: CASSLRQGNSPLHF. DNA for the CDR3: TGTGCCAGCAGCTTAAGACAGGGAAATTCACCCCTCCACTTT.

The sample holds one count of this clone. The rearrangement joins TRBV6-5 to TRBJ1-4; D uncertain. V was trimmed by 5 bases and J by 5 bases, leaving 12 bases between them. This CDR3 has 14 residues. CDR1 MNHEY and CDR2 SVGAGI come from the germline V gene. CDR3 nucleotides: TGTGCCAGCAGTAAGGCGGGAAAAAATGAAAAACTGTTTTTT. Translating it yields CASSKAGKNEKLFF.

V gene TRBV11-3 combines with J gene TRBJ1-1; no clear D. CDR3 length: 15 amino acids. V lost 5 bases and J 3 bases, leaving 16 bases between the germline ends. Germline V CDR1 and CDR2: SGHNT, YENEEA. CDR3 loop: CASSPAKARYTEAFF. CDR3 bases: TGTGCCAGCAGCCCGGCGAAGGCGAGGTACACTGAAGCTTTCTTT. The entire variable domain, with the rest obtained from reference TRBV11-3 and TRBJ1-1, is as follows: EAGVVQSPRYKIIEKKQPVAFWCNPISGHNTLYWYLQNLGQGPELLIRYENEEAVDDSQLPKDRFSAERLKGVDSTLKIQPAELGDSAVYLCASSPAKARYTEAFFGQGTRLTVV.

V is TRBV7-2 and J is TRBJ2-7; 9 bases are shared with TRBD2. There are 15 residues in the CDR3. With V trimmed by 5 bases and J by 3 bases, 8 bases remained unmatched. CDR1 and CDR2 (germline): SGHTA, FQGNSA. The CDR3 coding sequence is TGTGCCAGCAGCCTTGGGCTAGCGGGACTCTACGAGCAGTACGTC. Residues: CASSLGLAGLYEQYV.

The chain links TRBV19 to TRBJ1-1; 7 nucleotides match TRBD1. Looked up from germline, CDR1 is LNHDA and CDR2 is SQIVND (reference sequence). V was pared by 5 bases and J by 5 bases, with 11 bases of the junction left unmatched. CDR3 size: 15 residues. CDR3 region: CASSETGTAMTEAFF. The CDR3 DNA reads as TGTGCCAGTAGTGAAACCGGGACAGCTATGACTGAAGCTTTCTTT.

J is TRBJ2-7 and V is TRBV4-2; 8 bases agree with TRBD1. CDR1 and CDR2 (germline): LGHNA, YNFKEQ. This CDR3 spans 15 amino acids. V shed 1 base, J shed 2 bases, and the junction held 4 bases outside the gene matches. The CDR3 nucleotides are TGTGCCAGCAGCCAAGGACAGGGGTCCACCTACGAGCAGTACTTC. This translates into CASSQGQGSTYEQYF.

J is TRBJ2-1 and V is TRBV19; 9 bases align to TRBD1. The CDR3 covers 15 residues. Germline assignment: CDR1 LNHDA and CDR2 SQIVND (reference sequence). V was clipped by 5 bases and J by 2 bases; unmatched bases: 4. CDR3 sequence (DNA): TGTGCCAGTAGTCCTCGGGACAGGGCCTACAATGAGCAGTTCTTC. Translating gives CASSPRDRAYNEQFF.

The chain employs TRBV10-3 and TRBJ2-7, with 7 positions matching TRBD2. V trimming: 10 bases; J trimming: 0 bases; junction bases outside the gene matches: 3. Germline CDR1 ENHRY, CDR2 SYGVKD. This CDR3 region has 12 residues. CDR3 sequence reads: CATSSGSYEQYV. CDR3 in DNA: TGTGCCACCTCTAGCGGCTCCTACGAGCAGTACGTC.

V gene TRBV28 combines with J gene TRBJ1-1; D may be TRBD1 (5 bases). Germline lookup yields CDR1 MDHEN and CDR2 SYDVKM. The CDR3 has 15 amino acids. Trimming left V 3 bases short and J 6 bases short, with 17 bases between. CDR3: CASSFYGTPTPEAFF. The DNA of the CDR3 is TGTGCCAGCAGTTTCTACGGGACCCCGACCCCTGAAGCTTTCTTT.

This chain uses TRBV6-5 with TRBJ2-7, with unresolved D. Trimming cost V 5 bases and J 3 bases, with 14 bases left between them. CDR3 size: 14 residues. Germline CDR1 MNHEY, CDR2 SVGAGI. CDR3 in DNA: TGTGCCAGCAGTCCCCGGGCCAGTTACTACGAGCAGTACGTC. Protein sequence: CASSPRASYYEQYV.